This TCR beta chain derives from a study of cytomegalovirus exposure and HLA in healthy donors. PCR involved 60 Vbeta and 13 Jbeta primers. Some clones are missing from TCRdb's copy, which holds only in-frame ones; the method was immunoSEQ multiplex PCR. The table has 150,000 to 200,000 clones, roughly 80% seen once. In the case of this clone: What it recognizes is unknown.

Notes on the study in general: Diagnosis of cytomegalovirus status made by the classifier reportedly showed high specificity and sensitivity.

The germline V gene encodes CDR1 SGHRS and CDR2 YFSETQ. CDR3 size: 14 residues. J gave up 5 bases and V 3 bases, and 5 bases lay outside the gene matches. The chain recombines TRBV5-1 with TRBJ2-7; 10 bases agree with TRBD1. The sample comprised PBMCs. The sequence derives from a woman between 45 and 60 years old in good health and CMV-seropositive. The CDR3 sequence is CASSYPGQGNEQYF. DNA of the CDR3: TGCGCCAGCAGCTATCCGGGACAGGGGAACGAGCAGTACTTC.